This T cell receptor beta chain was observed in a study of OX40 agonist ivuxolimab in advanced cancers. From germline, CDR1 is WNHNN and CDR2 SYGVQD (reference sequence). After removal of 0 bases from V and 7 bases from J, the junction contained 11 bases not matched to a gene. The CDR3 runs to 17 residues. Prior autoimmune disease or systemic immunosuppression barred patients. Assay: immunoSEQ multiplex PCR; the TCRdb copy retains only in-frame clones and omits some. The table shows around 50,000 clones, with about 87% occurring only once. This receptor was identified in an adult with an advanced solid tumor such as melanoma, head and neck, liver or kidney cancer. The sample consisted of CD4+ or CD8+ T cells sorted from blood, taken in a trial of the OX40 agonist ivuxolimab. This rearrangement joins TRBV10-1 to TRBJ2-1; the match to TRBD1 covers 8 bases. The CDR3 coding sequence is TGCGCCAGCAGTGAGTCACTAGGAGGCAGGGGGCAAAATGAGCAGTTCTTC. This translates into CASSESLGGRGQNEQFF.